The rows below give T cell receptor beta chains drawn from one sample of a study of shared clonotypes between healthy human individuals. The table came from immunoSEQ multiplex PCR; TCRdb's copy has only in-frame clones and leaves some out. The sample consists of roughly 2.1 million clones, roughly 91% of them appearing once. The sequencing sample was made of naive CD8+ T cells from PBMCs. Receptors were obtained from a man aged 18 to 30 in good health. Some clones in this sample may be carry-over from other donors' samples. CDR3s include the opening cysteine and the closing phenylalanine or tryptophan. The D gene is left open where the match is weak. Size values are once, few and many counts, or a class for expanded clones, and some rows have none.

NA TRBJ2-1 11 TRBV25-1 NA CASSTGHEQFF TGTGCCAGCAGTACGGGGCATGAGCAGTTCTTC
NA TRBJ1-3 14 TRBV13 NA CASSSGSSGNTIYF TGTGCCAGCAGCTCGGGTAGCTCTGGAAACACCATATATTTT
TRBD2 TRBJ2-3 17 TRBV5-1 NA CASSSLPGGVGTDTQYF TGCGCCAGCAGCTCCCTCCCTGGGGGGGTAGGCACAGATACGCAGTATTTT
NA TRBJ2-2 12 TRBV25-1 NA CASTGNTGELFF TGTGCCAGCACCGGGAACACCGGGGAGCTGTTTTTT
NA TRBJ2-7 17 TRBV11-2 NA CASSFKGVWARVNEQYF TGTGCCAGCAGCTTTAAAGGGGTATGGGCTAGGGTAAACGAGCAGTACTTC
NA TRBJ2-7 12 TRBV29-1 once CSVDFEGLEQYF TGCAGCGTTGATTTTGAGGGGCTCGAGCAGTACTTC
TRBD2 TRBJ2-1 15 TRBV7-2 NA CASSETSDPYNEQFF TGTGCCAGCAGCGAGACTAGCGACCCCTACAATGAGCAGTTCTTC
TRBD2 TRBJ2-1 16 TRBV11-2 NA CASSSTRVSGGGEQFF TGTGCCAGCAGCTCAACCCGGGTGAGCGGGGGTGGTGAGCAGTTCTTC
TRBD1 TRBJ1-5 14 TRBV27 NA CASSPRTGDQPQHF TGTGCCAGCAGTCCAAGGACAGGGGATCAGCCCCAGCATTTT
TRBD2 TRBJ2-1 12 TRBV5-3 NA CARSSGGNEQFF TGTGCCAGAAGCTCGGGAGGTAATGAGCAGTTCTTC
TRBD2 TRBJ2-1 17 TRBV27 NA CASSFTFTSGRISEQFF TGTGCCAGCAGTTTTACGTTCACTAGCGGGAGGATTAGCGAGCAGTTCTTC
NA TRBJ2-1 14 TRBV12-5 NA CASGFLPEYNEQFF TGTGCTAGTGGTTTCCTCCCTGAGTACAATGAGCAGTTCTTC
TRBD2 TRBJ2-1 15 TRBV11-2 NA CASSQSGSRSNEQFF TGTGCCAGCAGCCAAAGCGGGAGTCGCTCGAATGAGCAGTTCTTC
NA TRBJ1-3 13 TRBV5-6 NA CASSLGVGNTIYF TGTGCCAGCAGCTTAGGGGTCGGAAACACCATATATTTT
NA TRBJ1-5 14 TRBV19 once CASKGKPSNQPQHF TGTGCCTCAAAAGGGAAACCTAGCAATCAGCCCCAGCATTTT
NA TRBJ2-3 14 TRBV13 NA CASSRLGEDDTQYF TGTGCCAGCAGTCGTCTAGGAGAAGACGATACGCAGTATTTT
TRBD2 TRBJ2-2 14 TRBV27 once CASSFLGGTGELFF TGTGCCAGCAGTTTTCTGGGGGGGACCGGGGAGCTGTTTTTT
NA TRBJ2-1 12 TRBV5-4 NA CASSSDLIEQFF TGTGCCAGCAGTAGCGATCTGATTGAGCAGTTCTTC
NA TRBJ2-3 18 TRBV5-4 NA CASSGTSQTEGFVDTQYF TGTGCCAGCAGCGGGACGTCCCAGACGGAGGGCTTCGTGGATACGCAGTATTTT
NA TRBJ2-1 13 TRBV7-9 NA CASSLSLGNEQFF TGTGCCAGCAGCTTGTCGTTGGGGAATGAGCAGTTCTTC
TRBD2 TRBJ2-3 17 TRBV9 NA CASSEVGLAGDTDTQYF TGTGCCAGCAGCGAGGTGGGACTAGCGGGAGACACAGATACGCAGTATTTT
NA TRBJ2-2 12 TRBV6-5 NA CASSYGTGELFF TGTGCCAGCAGTTACGGCACCGGGGAGCTGTTTTTT
TRBD2 TRBJ2-3 13 TRBV27 NA CASWGGRADTQYF TGTGCCAGTTGGGGCGGGAGGGCAGATACGCAGTATTTT
TRBD2 TRBJ2-5 14 TRBV29-1 NA CSVLGLAAEETQYF TGCAGCGTTTTAGGACTAGCGGCGGAAGAGACCCAGTACTTC
TRBD2 TRBJ2-1 15 TRBV4-2 NA CASSLPGTSGNEQFF TGTGCCAGCAGCCTACCCGGGACTAGCGGCAATGAGCAGTTCTTC
NA TRBJ2-4 15 TRBV12-2 NA CASRLGRARGHIQYF TGTGCAAGTCGCTTAGGCCGGGCCAGGGGTCACATTCAGTACTTC
TRBD1 TRBJ1-2 18 TRBV7-8 NA CASSYPTLGQGEEYGYTF TGTGCCAGCAGCTACCCGACCCTCGGACAGGGAGAGGAATATGGCTACACCTTC
TRBD1 TRBJ2-7 15 TRBV27 NA CASAWGAGGQVEQYF TGTGCCAGCGCCTGGGGGGCAGGGGGCCAGGTCGAGCAGTACTTC
TRBD2 TRBJ2-7 15 TRBV27 once CASSPGLARPYEQYF TGTGCCAGCAGTCCCGGACTAGCGAGGCCCTACGAGCAGTACTTC
NA TRBJ2-1 15 TRBV9 NA CASSVGAGAYNEQFF TGTGCCAGCAGCGTAGGGGCTGGGGCCTACAATGAGCAGTTCTTC
NA TRBJ2-7 15 TRBV4-1 NA CASSQEGVWGYEQYF TGCGCCAGCAGCCAAGAAGGAGTCTGGGGCTACGAGCAGTACTTC
NA TRBJ2-7 13 TRBV27 NA CASSLAGSYEQYF TGTGCCAGCAGTTTGGCCGGCTCCTACGAGCAGTACTTC
TRBD2 TRBJ2-4 15 TRBV7-2 NA CASSLEGGSGNIQYF TGTGCCAGCAGCTTAGAAGGCGGGAGCGGAAACATTCAGTACTTC
TRBD1 TRBJ1-1 15 TRBV5-1 NA CASSIRQGVDTEAFF TGCGCCAGCAGCATACGACAGGGTGTGGACACTGAAGCTTTCTTT
TRBD1 TRBJ1-2 16 TRBV5-1 NA CASSSGTGPAYYGYTF TGCGCCAGCAGCTCCGGGACAGGGCCTGCATACTATGGCTACACCTTC
TRBD2 TRBJ2-3 16 TRBV7-2 NA CASSLGLAIGTDTQYF TGTGCCAGCAGCTTGGGACTAGCGATCGGTACAGATACGCAGTATTTT
NA TRBJ2-1 14 TRBV27 NA CASSLYEGHNEQFF TGTGCCAGCAGTTTATACGAGGGCCACAATGAGCAGTTCTTC
NA TRBJ1-2 14 TRBV27 NA CASSEGGLGYGYTF TGTGCCTCCTCTGAGGGGGGGCTAGGGTATGGCTACACCTTC
TRBD1 TRBJ1-1 14 TRBV4-1 NA CASSGRTGNTEAFF TGCGCCAGCAGCGGGCGGACAGGGAACACTGAAGCTTTCTTT
NA TRBJ1-5 15 TRBV5-1 NA CASSLRGARGQPQHF TGCGCCAGCAGCCTTCGTGGGGCTAGGGGTCAGCCCCAGCATTTT
TRBD2 TRBJ2-2 16 TRBV2 NA CASSATSGTNTGELFF TGTGCCAGCAGCGCGACTAGCGGGACGAACACCGGGGAGCTGTTTTTT
TRBD2 TRBJ2-1 17 TRBV27 NA CASSLSGLAGGYNEQFF TGTGCCAGCAGTTTATCGGGACTAGCGGGAGGTTACAATGAGCAGTTCTTC
TRBD2 TRBJ2-3 15 TRBV6-6 NA CASIERGTSTDTQYF TGTGCCAGCATCGAGCGGGGCACTAGCACAGATACGCAGTATTTT
TRBD1 TRBJ2-2 15 TRBV19 NA CASAYGTGVPGELFF TGTGCCAGTGCTTACGGGACAGGGGTGCCCGGGGAGCTGTTTTTT
NA TRBJ2-3 15 TRBV4-3 NA CASSQTRVAMDTQYF TGCGCCAGCAGCCAGACTAGAGTCGCCATGGATACGCAGTATTTT
NA TRBJ2-2 12 TRBV19 NA CASSWGTGELFF TGTGCCAGTAGTTGGGGGACCGGGGAGCTGTTTTTT
NA TRBJ2-7 14 TRBV7-9 once CASSQGQYGYEQYF TGTGCCAGCAGCCAGGGACAATACGGGTACGAGCAGTACTTC
TRBD1 TRBJ1-2 13 TRBV6-5 NA CASSYSTGEGYTF TGTGCCAGCAGTTACTCGACAGGGGAAGGCTACACCTTC
TRBD2 TRBJ2-1 15 TRBV2 NA CASSASGSSYNEQFF TGTGCCAGCAGCGCCAGCGGGAGCTCCTACAATGAGCAGTTCTTC
NA TRBJ2-1 17 TRBV27 NA CASSLAPRASSYNEQFF TGTGCCAGCAGTTTGGCCCCCAGGGCTAGCTCCTACAATGAGCAGTTCTTC
NA TRBJ2-3 15 TRBV21-1 NA CASPPGQSSTDTQYF TGTGCCAGCCCCCCGGGTCAATCTAGCACAGATACGCAGTATTTT
NA TRBJ1-5 17 TRBV19 NA CASTLVFGAYSNQPQHF TGTGCCAGTACCCTCGTGTTCGGGGCATATAGCAATCAGCCCCAGCATTTT
NA TRBJ2-7 14 TRBV2 NA CASSDSGVRDEQYF TGTGCCAGCAGTGATTCCGGAGTTCGGGACGAGCAGTACTTC
TRBD2 TRBJ2-5 16 TRBV27 once CASSFGLAGAGETQYF TGTGCCAGCAGTTTTGGGTTAGCGGGAGCTGGCGAGACCCAGTACTTC
NA TRBJ1-2 13 TRBV2 once CASKLGRTYGYTF TGTGCCAGCAAGTTGGGCAGGACATATGGCTACACCTTC